One T cell receptor beta chain is described in this entry. This entry comes from a study of T-cell reconstitution after alpha-beta-depleted transplantation in children. Germline V gene data show CDR1 as DFQATT and CDR2 as SNEGSKA (reference sequence). This CDR3 contains 13 residues. The J segment lost 1 base and the V segment lost 8 bases, leaving 6 bases of the junction unmatched. TCRbeta library preparation incorporated unique molecular identifiers. Each CDR3 protein gets one entry after TCRdb re-called the PCR reads with MiXCR. Altogether roughly 200,000 distinct CDR3 sequences are present, 14% to 15% being singletons, with the ten largest covering roughly 13%.

Sequences were derived from PBMCs from the stem cell graft donor, sampled from the stem cell graft. The chain has TRBV20-1 and TRBJ2-5, with TRBD2 matching 8 bases. The TCR sequence derives from a human donor who donated a stem cell graft to a child with acute lymphoblastic leukemia. CDR3 bases: TGCAGTCTAAGCGGGAGCCTCCAAGAGACCCAGTACTTC. Its protein product is CSLSGSLQETQYF.